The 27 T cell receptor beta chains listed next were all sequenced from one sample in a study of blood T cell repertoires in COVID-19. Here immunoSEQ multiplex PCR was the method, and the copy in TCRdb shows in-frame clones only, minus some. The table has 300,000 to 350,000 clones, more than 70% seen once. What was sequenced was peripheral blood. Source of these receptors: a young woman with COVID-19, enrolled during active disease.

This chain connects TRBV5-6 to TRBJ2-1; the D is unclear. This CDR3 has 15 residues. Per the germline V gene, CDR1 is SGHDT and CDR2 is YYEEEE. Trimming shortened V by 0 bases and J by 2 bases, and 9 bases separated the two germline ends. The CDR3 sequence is CASSLVSHTYNEQFF. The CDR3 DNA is TGTGCCAGCAGCTTGGTTTCCCACACCTACAATGAGCAGTTCTTC. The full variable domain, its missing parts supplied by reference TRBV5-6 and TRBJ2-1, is DAGVTQSPTHLIKTRGQQVTLRCSPKSGHDTVSWYQQALGQGPQFIFQYYEEEERQRGNFPDRFSGHQFPNYSSELNVNALLLGDSALYLCASSLVSHTYNEQFFGPGTRLTVL.

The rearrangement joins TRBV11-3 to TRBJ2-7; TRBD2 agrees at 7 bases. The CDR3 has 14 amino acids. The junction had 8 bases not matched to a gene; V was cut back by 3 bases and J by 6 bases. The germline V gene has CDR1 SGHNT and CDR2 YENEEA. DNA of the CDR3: TGTGCCAGCAGCTTGGCTAGCGGTCCAATCGAGCAGTACTTC. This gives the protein CASSLASGPIEQYF.

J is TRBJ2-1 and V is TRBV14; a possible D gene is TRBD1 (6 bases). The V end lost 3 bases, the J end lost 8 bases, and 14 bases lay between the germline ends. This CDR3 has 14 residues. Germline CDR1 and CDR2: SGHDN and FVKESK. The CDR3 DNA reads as TGTGCCAGCAGCCAGTCGAGCAGGGGCTATGAGCAGTTCTTC. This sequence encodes CASSQSSRGYEQFF.

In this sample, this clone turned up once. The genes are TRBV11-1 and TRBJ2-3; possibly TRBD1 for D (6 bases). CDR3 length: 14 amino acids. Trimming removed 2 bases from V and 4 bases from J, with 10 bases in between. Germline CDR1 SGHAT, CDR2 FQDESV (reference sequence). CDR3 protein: CASSLQGPADTQYF. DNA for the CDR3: TGTGCCAGCAGCTTACAGGGGCCGGCAGATACGCAGTATTTT.

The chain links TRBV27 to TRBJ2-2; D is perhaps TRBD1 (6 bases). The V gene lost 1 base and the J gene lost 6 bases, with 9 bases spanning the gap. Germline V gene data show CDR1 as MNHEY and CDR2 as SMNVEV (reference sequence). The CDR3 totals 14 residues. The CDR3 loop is CASSLFTGPGELFF. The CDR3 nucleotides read TGTGCCAGCAGTTTATTTACAGGGCCCGGGGAGCTGTTTTTT.

CDR3 sequence: CASSKRGGRVGNQPQHF. CDR3 nucleotides: TGTGCCAGCAGCAAAAGGGGGGGGAGGGTAGGTAATCAGCCCCAGCATTTT. The V call is TRBV21-1, the J call TRBJ1-5. TRBV21-1 is classified as a pseudogene. This CDR3 is built from 17 residues.

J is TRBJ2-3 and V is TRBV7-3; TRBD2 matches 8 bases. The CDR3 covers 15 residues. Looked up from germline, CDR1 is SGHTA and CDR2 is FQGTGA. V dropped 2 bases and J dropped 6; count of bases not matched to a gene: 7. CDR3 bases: TGTGCCAGCAGCTTATTGACGGGGGGGCTGGATACGCAGTATTTT. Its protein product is CASSLLTGGLDTQYF. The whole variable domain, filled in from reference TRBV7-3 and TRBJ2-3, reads GAGVSQTPSNKVTEKGKYVELRCDPISGHTALYWYRQSLGQGPEFLIYFQGTGAADDSGLPNDRFFAVRPEGSVSTLKIQRTERGDSAVYLCASSLLTGGLDTQYFGPGTRLTVL.

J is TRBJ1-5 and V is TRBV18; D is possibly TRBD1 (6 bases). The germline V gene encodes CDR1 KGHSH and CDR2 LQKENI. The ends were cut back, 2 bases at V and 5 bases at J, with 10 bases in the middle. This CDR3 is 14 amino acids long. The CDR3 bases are TGTGCCAGCTCACCAAGAGGGGGGGATCAGCCCCAGCATTTT. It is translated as CASSPRGGDQPQHF.

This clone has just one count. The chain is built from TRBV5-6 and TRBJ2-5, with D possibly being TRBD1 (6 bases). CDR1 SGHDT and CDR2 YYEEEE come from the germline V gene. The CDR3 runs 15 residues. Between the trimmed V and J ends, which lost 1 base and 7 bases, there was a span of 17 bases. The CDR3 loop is CASSLMMNRVGTQYF. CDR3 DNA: TGTGCCAGCAGCTTGATGATGAACAGGGTCGGGACCCAGTACTTC.

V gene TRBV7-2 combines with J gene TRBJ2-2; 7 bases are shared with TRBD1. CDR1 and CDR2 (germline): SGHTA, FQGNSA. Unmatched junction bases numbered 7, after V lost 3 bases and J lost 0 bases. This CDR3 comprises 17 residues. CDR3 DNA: TGTGCCAGCAGCTTTAGAGGGGGCGCTTCGAACACCGGGGAGCTGTTTTTT. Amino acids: CASSFRGGASNTGELFF. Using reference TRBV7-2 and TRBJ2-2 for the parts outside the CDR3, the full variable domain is GAGVSQSPSNKVTEKGKDVELRCDPISGHTALYWYRQSLGQGLEFLIYFQGNSAPDKSGLPSDRFSAERTGGSVSTLTIQRTQQEDSAVYLCASSFRGGASNTGELFFGEGSRLTVL.

Written as DNA, the CDR3 is TGTGCCAGCAATTTTTTATATACGGGCACTGAAGCTTTCTTT. This encodes CASNFLYTGTEAFF. The V gene is TRBV6-5, the J gene TRBJ1-1; no clear D gene. The germline gives CDR1 MNHEY, CDR2 SVGAGI. The CDR3 length is 14 residues. The V end lost 7 bases, the J end lost 4 bases, and 16 bases lay between the germline ends.

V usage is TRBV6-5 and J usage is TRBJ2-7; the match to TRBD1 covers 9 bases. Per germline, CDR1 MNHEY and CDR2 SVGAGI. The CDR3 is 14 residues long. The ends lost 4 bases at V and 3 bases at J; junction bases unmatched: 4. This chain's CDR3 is CASSSGQGYYEQYF. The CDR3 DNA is TGTGCCAGCAGTTCGGGACAGGGCTACTACGAGCAGTACTTC.

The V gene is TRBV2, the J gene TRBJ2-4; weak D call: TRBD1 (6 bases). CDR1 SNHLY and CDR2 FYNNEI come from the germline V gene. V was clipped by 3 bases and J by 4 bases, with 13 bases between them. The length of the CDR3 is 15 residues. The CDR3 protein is CASSDPRDTKNIQYF. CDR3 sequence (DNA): TGTGCCAGCAGTGACCCCCGGGACACAAAAAACATTCAGTACTTC.

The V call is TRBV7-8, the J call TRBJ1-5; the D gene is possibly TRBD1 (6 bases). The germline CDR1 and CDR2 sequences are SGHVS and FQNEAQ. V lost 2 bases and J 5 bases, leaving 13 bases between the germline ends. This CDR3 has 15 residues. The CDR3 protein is CASSLTGGAYQPQHF. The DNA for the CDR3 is TGTGCCAGCAGCTTAACGGGGGGGGCATATCAGCCCCAGCATTTT.

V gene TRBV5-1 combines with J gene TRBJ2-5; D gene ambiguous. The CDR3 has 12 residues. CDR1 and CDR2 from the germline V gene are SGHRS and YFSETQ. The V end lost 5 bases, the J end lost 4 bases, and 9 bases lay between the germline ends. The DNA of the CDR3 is TGCGCCAGCAGAGAGAATTTAGAGACCCAGTACTTC. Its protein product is CASRENLETQYF.

This CDR3 reads CASAEPYSNQPQHF. The CDR3 DNA is TGTGCCAGCGCGGAGCCTTATAGCAATCAGCCCCAGCATTTT. The chain links TRBV2 to TRBJ1-5; unclear D gene. The CDR3 contains 14 residues. Looked up from germline, CDR1 is SNHLY and CDR2 is FYNNEI. The V gene lost 8 bases and the J gene lost 0 bases, with 11 bases spanning the gap.

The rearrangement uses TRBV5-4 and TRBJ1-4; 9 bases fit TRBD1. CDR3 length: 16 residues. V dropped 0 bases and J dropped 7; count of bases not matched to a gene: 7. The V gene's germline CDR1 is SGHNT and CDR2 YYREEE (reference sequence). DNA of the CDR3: TGTGCCAGCAGCTTGGTTCCGGGACAGGGCCTTGAAAAACTGTTTTTT. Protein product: CASSLVPGQGLEKLFF.

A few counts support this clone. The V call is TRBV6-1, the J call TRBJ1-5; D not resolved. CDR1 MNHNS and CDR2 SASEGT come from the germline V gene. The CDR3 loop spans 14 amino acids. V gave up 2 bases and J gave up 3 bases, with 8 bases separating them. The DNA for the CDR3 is TGTGCCAGCAGTGAATTCGGGGACAATCAGCCCCAGCATTTT. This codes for CASSEFGDNQPQHF.

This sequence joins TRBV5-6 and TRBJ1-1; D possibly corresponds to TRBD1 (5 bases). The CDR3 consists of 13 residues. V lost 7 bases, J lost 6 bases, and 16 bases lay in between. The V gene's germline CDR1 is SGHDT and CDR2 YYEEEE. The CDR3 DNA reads TGTGCCAGCGAGAGACGGGCGGGGGCTGAAGCTTTCTTT. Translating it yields CASERRAGAEAFF.

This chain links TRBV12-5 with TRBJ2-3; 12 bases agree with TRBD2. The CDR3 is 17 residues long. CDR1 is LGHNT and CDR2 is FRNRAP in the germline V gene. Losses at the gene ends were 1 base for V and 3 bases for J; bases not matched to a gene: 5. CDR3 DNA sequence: TGTGCTAGTGGTTTGGCTACTAGCGGGGGGTTGACAGATACGCAGTATTTT. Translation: CASGLATSGGLTDTQYF.

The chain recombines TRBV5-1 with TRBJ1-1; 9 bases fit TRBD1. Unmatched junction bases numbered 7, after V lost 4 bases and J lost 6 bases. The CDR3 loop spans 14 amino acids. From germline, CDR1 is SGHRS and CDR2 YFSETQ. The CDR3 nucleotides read TGCGCCAGCAGCCCAACGGGACAGGGAGCTGAAGCTTTCTTT. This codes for CASSPTGQGAEAFF.

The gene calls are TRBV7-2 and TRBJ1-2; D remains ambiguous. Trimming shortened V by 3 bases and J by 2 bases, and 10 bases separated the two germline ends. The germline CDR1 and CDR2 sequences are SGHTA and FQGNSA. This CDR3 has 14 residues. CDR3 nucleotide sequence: TGTGCCAGCAGCTTTGAATCAAGCAACTATGGCTACACCTTC. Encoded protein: CASSFESSNYGYTF.

The CDR3 loop is CSVEGTGGLETQYF. CDR3 in DNA: TGCAGCGTTGAAGGGACAGGGGGATTGGAGACCCAGTACTTC. V gene TRBV29-1 combines with J gene TRBJ2-5, with 10 positions matching TRBD1. Germline V gene sequence: CDR1 SQVTM, CDR2 ANQGSEA. This CDR3 comprises 14 residues. The V gene end was trimmed by 1 base and the J gene end by 5 bases; junction bases not matched to a gene: 4.

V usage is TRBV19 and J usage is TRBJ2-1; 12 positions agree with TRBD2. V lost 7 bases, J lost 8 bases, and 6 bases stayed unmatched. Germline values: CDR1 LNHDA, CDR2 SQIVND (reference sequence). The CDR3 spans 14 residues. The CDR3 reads CASTTSGGNDEQFF. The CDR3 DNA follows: TGTGCCAGTACGACTAGCGGGGGTAATGATGAGCAGTTCTTC.

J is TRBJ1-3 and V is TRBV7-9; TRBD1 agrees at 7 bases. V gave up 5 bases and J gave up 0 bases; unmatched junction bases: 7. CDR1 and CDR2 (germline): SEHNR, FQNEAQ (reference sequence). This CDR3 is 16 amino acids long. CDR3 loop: CASSTTGTDSGNTIYF. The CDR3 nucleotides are TGTGCCAGCAGCACCACCGGGACAGACTCTGGAAACACCATATATTTT.

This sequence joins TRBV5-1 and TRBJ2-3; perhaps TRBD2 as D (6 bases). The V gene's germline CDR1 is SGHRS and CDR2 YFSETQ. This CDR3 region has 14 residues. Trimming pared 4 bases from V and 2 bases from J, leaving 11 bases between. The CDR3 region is CASSLSGLTDTQYF. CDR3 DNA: TGCGCCAGCAGCCTGTCGGGACTCACAGATACGCAGTATTTT.

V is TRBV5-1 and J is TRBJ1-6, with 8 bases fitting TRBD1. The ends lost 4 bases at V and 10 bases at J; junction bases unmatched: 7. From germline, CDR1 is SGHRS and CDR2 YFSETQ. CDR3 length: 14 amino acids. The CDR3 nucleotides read TGCGCCAGCAGCACAGGACAGGGAAACTCACCCCTCCACTTT. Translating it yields CASSTGQGNSPLHF.